A selection of T cell receptor beta chains follows, all from one sample in a study of identical twins. TCRdb ran MiXCR on the 5' RACE reads and lists one entry per CDR3 protein. The table has about 530,000 distinct CDR3 sequences, roughly 15% seen once. Separately, the same data were catalogued under a study of yellow fever vaccine responses in identical twins.

The source material was CD4+ T cells sorted from blood. All receptors come from a woman aged 18-29 years in good health. The CDR3 runs from the conserved cysteine through the conserved F or W. The order of the fields is V gene, clone size, D gene, J gene, CDR3 DNA, CDR3 protein. A D gene is named only where the DNA matches it firmly. Clone size is stated in some rows and not others, as once, few, many or a class when expanded.

v_gene: TRBV5-1
abundance: -
d_gene: -
j_gene: TRBJ2-2
CDR3nt: TGCGCCAGCAGAGGGGCCGGACTCGTCCTACCCGGGGAGCTGTTTTTT
CDR3aa: CASRGAGLVLPGELFF

v_gene: TRBV7-9
abundance: -
d_gene: -
j_gene: TRBJ2-5
CDR3nt: TGTGCCAGCAGCTTAGACGGGGGAGAGACCCAGTACTTC
CDR3aa: CASSLDGGETQYF

v_gene: TRBV5-1
abundance: few
d_gene: TRBD2
j_gene: TRBJ2-1
CDR3nt: TGCGCCAGCACCCCGGGACTAGTGCCCGGGACCTACAATGAGCAGTTCTTC
CDR3aa: CASTPGLVPGTYNEQFF

v_gene: TRBV20-1
abundance: -
d_gene: -
j_gene: TRBJ1-2
CDR3nt: TGCAGTGCTAGAAAAGGACAAGGCTACACCTTC
CDR3aa: CSARKGQGYTF

v_gene: TRBV7-9
abundance: -
d_gene: TRBD1
j_gene: TRBJ2-1
CDR3nt: TGTGCCAGCAGCTTCTTATCGGGACAGGGAAGCCATGAGCAGTTCTTC
CDR3aa: CASSFLSGQGSHEQFF

v_gene: TRBV7-2
abundance: few
d_gene: TRBD1
j_gene: TRBJ1-4
CDR3nt: TGTGCCAGCAGCTTGGAGGGACAGAGAAATGAAAAACTGTTTTTT
CDR3aa: CASSLEGQRNEKLFF

v_gene: TRBV7-9
abundance: -
d_gene: -
j_gene: TRBJ2-2
CDR3nt: TGTGCCAGCAGCATCCTAAGCACCGGGGAGCTGTTTTTT
CDR3aa: CASSILSTGELFF

v_gene: TRBV7-8
abundance: few
d_gene: -
j_gene: TRBJ2-1
CDR3nt: TGTGCCAGCAGCTTACCTTGGGGTTCCTACAATGAGCAGTTCTTC
CDR3aa: CASSLPWGSYNEQFF

v_gene: TRBV7-9
abundance: few
d_gene: TRBD2
j_gene: TRBJ2-5
CDR3nt: TGTGCCAGCTTAGCGGGAGGGAAACAAGAGACCCAGTACTTC
CDR3aa: CASLAGGKQETQYF

v_gene: TRBV13
abundance: -
d_gene: -
j_gene: TRBJ2-5
CDR3nt: TGTGCCAGCAGCTCCGAGGGTCCACGATCGGAGACCCAGTACTTC
CDR3aa: CASSSEGPRSETQYF

v_gene: TRBV5-1
abundance: few
d_gene: TRBD2
j_gene: TRBJ2-7
CDR3nt: TGCGCCAGCAGCTTGGATTCTAGCGGGGCCTACGAGCAGTACTTC
CDR3aa: CASSLDSSGAYEQYF

v_gene: TRBV9
abundance: few
d_gene: -
j_gene: TRBJ2-1
CDR3nt: TGTGCCAGCAGCGCTAGGGGGGGGGAGACCTACAATGAGCAGTTCTTC
CDR3aa: CASSARGGETYNEQFF

v_gene: TRBV20-1
abundance: many
d_gene: TRBD2
j_gene: TRBJ2-1
CDR3nt: TGCAGTGCTAGAGTATCTAGCGGGGGGTTCTCCTACAATGAGCAGTTCTTC
CDR3aa: CSARVSSGGFSYNEQFF

v_gene: TRBV20-1
abundance: -
d_gene: -
j_gene: TRBJ2-3
CDR3nt: TGCAGTGCTAGAGATTCGGATTACACAGATACGCAGTATTTT
CDR3aa: CSARDSDYTDTQYF

v_gene: TRBV5-6
abundance: -
d_gene: TRBD1
j_gene: TRBJ2-1
CDR3nt: TGTGCCAGCAGCTTCAGGACAGGGAACAATGAGCAGTTCTTC
CDR3aa: CASSFRTGNNEQFF

v_gene: TRBV5-1
abundance: few
d_gene: -
j_gene: TRBJ2-5
CDR3nt: TGCGCCAGCAGCTTGGTTCGGGGTAAGGGAGAGACCCAGTACTTC
CDR3aa: CASSLVRGKGETQYF

v_gene: TRBV3-1
abundance: -
d_gene: -
j_gene: TRBJ2-3
CDR3nt: TGTGCCAGCAGCCAAGTAGAGACTACTACGCAGTATTTT
CDR3aa: CASSQVETTTQYF

v_gene: TRBV11-3
abundance: few
d_gene: TRBD2
j_gene: TRBJ2-7
CDR3nt: TGTGCCAGCAGCCTCGGGACTAGCGGGAGTTACCACGAGCAGTACTTC
CDR3aa: CASSLGTSGSYHEQYF